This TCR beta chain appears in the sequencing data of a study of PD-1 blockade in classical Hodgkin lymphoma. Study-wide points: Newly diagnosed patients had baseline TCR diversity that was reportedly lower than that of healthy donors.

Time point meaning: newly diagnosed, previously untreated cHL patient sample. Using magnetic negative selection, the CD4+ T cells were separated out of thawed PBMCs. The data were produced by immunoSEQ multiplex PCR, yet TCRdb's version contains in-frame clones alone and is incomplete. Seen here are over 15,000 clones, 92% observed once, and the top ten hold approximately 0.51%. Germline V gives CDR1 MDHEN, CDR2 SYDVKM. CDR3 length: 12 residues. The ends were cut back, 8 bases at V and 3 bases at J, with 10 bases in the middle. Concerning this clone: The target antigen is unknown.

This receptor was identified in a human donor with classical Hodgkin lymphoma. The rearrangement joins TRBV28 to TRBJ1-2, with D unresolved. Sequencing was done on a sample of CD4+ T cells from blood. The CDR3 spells CASRTGDYGYTF. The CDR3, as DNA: TGTGCCAGCCGAACGGGCGACTATGGCTACACCTTC.